This TCR beta chain was recovered during a study of T cell changes during pregnancy in multiple sclerosis. The junction had 11 bases not matched to a gene; V was cut back by 4 bases and J by 0 bases. The V gene's germline CDR1 is LGHNA and CDR2 YNFKEQ. This CDR3 spans 18 amino acids. Sequencing used immunoSEQ multiplex PCR; TCRdb keeps in-frame clones, though not all of them. The data hold just under 95,000 clones, with 80% to 95% observed a single time. Sequenced here: peripheral blood, sampled in the first trimester of pregnancy. The source of this sequence is a female donor with multiple sclerosis, enrolled in a pregnancy study. This chain joins TRBV4-2 and TRBJ1-3, with 8 bases identical to TRBD1. The CDR3 DNA follows: TGTGCCAGCAGCCCGGACACGGGACAGGCAAACTCTGGAAACACCATATATTTT. This encodes CASSPDTGQANSGNTIYF.